This T cell receptor (beta chain) stems from a study of CXCR3-negative and CXCR3-positive naive CD8 T cells. Study-level results: In both naive subsets diversity was comparably high, whereas memory CD8+ cells showed much lower diversity. Greater hydrophobicity was found in TRB CDR3s of CXCR3-positive naive cells than of CXCR3-negative naive cells. The level of CXCR3 expression partially decreased after cryopreservation; the majority of assays used fresh PBMCs.

The CDR3 extends over 14 amino acids. CDR1 is ENHRY and CDR2 is SYGVKD in the germline V gene. On this clonotype: Its antigen is unknown.

Preparation of TRB cDNA libraries relied on 5' RACE carrying UMI labels. TCRdb reprocessed the 5' RACE reads and reports one entry per CDR3 protein, with no DNA. The sample holds 50,000 to 65,000 distinct CDR3 sequences. The specimen sequenced was naive CXCR3- CD8+ T cells from blood. Subset indicated: CD45RO-CCR7+CD27+CD95- naive CD8+ T cells lacking CXCR3 (TNR3-). This clonotype was sampled from a human donor in good health. Some clones in this sample may be carry-over from other donors' samples. The V and J genes are TRBV10-3 and TRBJ2-4; TCRdb proposes TRBD2, but this gene call is untestable without DNA. CDR3 in amino acids: CAISYGGEAYIQYF.